These 22 T cell receptor beta chains came from one sample sequenced in a study of shared clonotypes between healthy human individuals. Some clones are missing from TCRdb's copy, which holds only in-frame ones; the method was immunoSEQ multiplex PCR. The table has 2 million to 2.5 million clones, approximately 96% seen once; the top ten hold around 0.13%. The specimen was naive CD4+ T cells sorted from blood. As for subset: CD45RA+ positively selected. These TCRs come from a young man in good health.

V is TRBV2 and J is TRBJ1-6, with TRBD1 as a possible D gene (6 bases). Germline CDR1 and CDR2: SNHLY and FYNNEI. The germline V and J ends were trimmed by 8 bases and 9 bases, with 20 bases remaining between them. The CDR3 has 15 amino acids. In DNA, the CDR3 is TGTGCCAGCGCCCCCGTGGGGGCGCCGGGTTCACCCCTCCACTTT. Its protein product is CASAPVGAPGSPLHF.

The J gene is TRBJ1-2, the V gene TRBV30; 7 bases match TRBD1. V shed 3 bases and J 6 bases; nucleotides not matched to a gene: 10. The CDR3 is 14 residues long. The germline V gene encodes CDR1 GTSNPN and CDR2 SVGIG (reference sequence). The CDR3 region is CAWSESQGVHGYTF. CDR3 in DNA: TGTGCCTGGAGCGAATCTCAGGGGGTCCATGGCTACACCTTC.

J is TRBJ2-3 and V is TRBV19, with TRBD2 matching 12 bases. The CDR3 is made up of 16 amino acids. Germline V CDR1 and CDR2: LNHDA, SQIVND (reference sequence). Trimming at V came to 6 bases and at J to 6 bases, leaving 10 bases not matched to a gene. CDR3 nucleotide sequence: TGTGCCAGTAGGGGCCGACTAGCGGGGGACGGGGATACGCAGTATTTT. The encoded protein is CASRGRLAGDGDTQYF. The variable domain in full, completed from reference TRBV19 and TRBJ2-3, reads DGGITQSPKYLFRKEGQNVTLSCEQNLNHDAMYWYRQDPGQGLRLIYYSQIVNDFQKGDIAEGYSVSREKKESFPLTVTSAQKNPTAFYLCASRGRLAGDGDTQYFGPGTRLTVL.

This clone was seen a handful of times. Other DNA sequences from this sample encode an identical CDR3 as well. This CDR3 is CASSGDTGELFF. CDR3 sequence (DNA): TGTGCCAGCAGTGGGGATACCGGGGAGCTGTTTTTT. V is TRBV2 and J is TRBJ2-2; no clear D. Looked up from germline, CDR1 is SNHLY and CDR2 is FYNNEI. The CDR3 sequence is 12 residues long. Trimming stripped 4 bases from V and 5 bases from J, with 5 bases between. Full variable domain (outside the CDR3, taken from reference TRBV2 and TRBJ2-2): EPEVTQTPSHQVTQMGQEVILRCVPISNHLYFYWYRQILGQKVEFLVSFYNNEISEKSEIFDDQFSVERPDGSNFTLKIRSTKLEDSAMYFCASSGDTGELFFGEGSRLTVL.

V gene TRBV6-5 combines with J gene TRBJ2-2; maybe TRBD1 (5 bases). Trimming took 5 bases from V and 2 from J, leaving 12 bases between them. In germline, CDR1 is MNHEY, CDR2 SVGAGI. The CDR3 contains 15 residues. The CDR3 protein is CASSPTGYNTGELFF. In DNA, the CDR3 is TGTGCCAGCAGTCCCACAGGATACAACACCGGGGAGCTGTTTTTT.

The chain recombines TRBV7-9 with TRBJ2-5; TRBD1 agrees at 8 bases. CDR3 length equals 16 residues. The germline gives CDR1 SEHNR, CDR2 FQNEAQ (reference sequence). Unmatched junction bases numbered 12, after V lost 5 bases and J lost 4 bases. Here the CDR3 reads CASSTGTGPKSETQYF. The CDR3 bases are TGTGCCAGCAGCACCGGGACAGGCCCAAAGTCAGAGACCCAGTACTTC.

The genes are TRBV5-1 and TRBJ2-3, with a possible D match to TRBD2 (6 bases). This CDR3 spans 14 amino acids. Germline V gene data show CDR1 as SGHRS and CDR2 as YFSETQ. The V end lost 5 bases, the J end lost 2 bases, and 12 bases lay between the germline ends. The CDR3 here is CASSSGRHTDTQYF. The CDR3 DNA sequence: TGCGCCAGCAGTTCTGGGAGGCACACAGATACGCAGTATTTT.

This clone was observed once. The CDR3 DNA reads TGTGCCAGCAGCTTTGTAGCGGGGAGCTACGAGCAGTACTTC. Amino acid sequence: CASSFVAGSYEQYF. V and J are TRBV7-6 and TRBJ2-7; 8 nucleotides agree with TRBD2. Germline V gives CDR1 SGHVS, CDR2 FNYEAQ. There are 14 residues in the CDR3. With 3 bases clipped from V and 3 bases from J, the junction kept 4 bases outside the gene matches. Filled out from reference TRBV7-6 and TRBJ2-7, the complete variable domain reads GAGVSQSPRYKVTKRGQDVALRCDPISGHVSLYWYRQALGQGPEFLTYFNYEAQQDKSGLPNDRFSAERPEGSISTLTIQRTEQRDSAMYRCASSFVAGSYEQYFGPGTRLTVT.

This clone was seen only once. The chain couples TRBV11-2 to TRBJ2-7; tentatively, D is TRBD1 or TRBD2 (6 bases each). There are 14 residues in the CDR3. Trimming pared 8 bases from V and 2 bases from J, leaving 16 bases between. Germline V gene data show CDR1 as SGHAT and CDR2 as FQNNGV. The CDR3 spells CASQRGGSTYEQYF. The DNA of the CDR3 is TGTGCCAGCCAACGAGGGGGGAGTACCTACGAGCAGTACTTC.

V gene TRBV30 combines with J gene TRBJ1-1; TRBD1 aligns across 9 bases. J gave up 4 bases and V 5 bases, and 5 bases lay outside the gene matches. This CDR3 spans 13 amino acids. The germline V gene encodes CDR1 GTSNPN and CDR2 SVGIG (reference sequence). The CDR3 reads CAWLRDRATEAFF. The CDR3 DNA reads as TGTGCCTGGTTACGGGACAGGGCCACTGAAGCTTTCTTT.

CDR3 loop: CASSFPTGGHGELFF. The CDR3 nucleotides read TGTGCCAGCAGCTTCCCGACAGGGGGCCACGGGGAGCTGTTTTTT. V and J are TRBV7-2 and TRBJ2-2, with 10 positions matching TRBD1. The CDR3 is 15 residues long. Germline CDR1 reads SGHTA; CDR2 reads FQGNSA. V was clipped by 3 bases and J by 7 bases; unmatched bases: 5.

J is TRBJ2-3 and V is TRBV4-1; 10 bases are a match to TRBD2. Per the germline V gene, CDR1 is MGHRA and CDR2 is YSYEKL. The V gene end was trimmed by 3 bases and the J gene end by 1 base; junction bases not matched to a gene: 4. The CDR3 runs to 16 residues. As DNA, the CDR3 is TGCGCCAGCAGCCATGCTAGCGGGGGAGGCACAGATACGCAGTATTTT. This sequence encodes CASSHASGGGTDTQYF.

The chain is built from TRBV6-5 and TRBJ2-5; tentative D call: TRBD1 (6 bases). The V and J ends lost 4 bases and 3 bases respectively, with 12 bases between them. This CDR3 contains 14 residues. Germline CDR1 reads MNHEY; CDR2 reads SVGAGI. CDR3: CASSFRTDKETQYF. For the CDR3, the DNA is TGTGCCAGCAGTTTCAGGACAGATAAAGAGACCCAGTACTTC.

In DNA, the CDR3 is TGTGCCAGCAGGAATAGCGGGGGGAACCAAGAGACCCAGTACTTC. Translation: CASRNSGGNQETQYF. V and J are TRBV28 and TRBJ2-5; 10 bases fit TRBD2. Germline loops: CDR1 MDHEN, CDR2 SYDVKM. Trimming removed 6 bases from V and 0 bases from J; junction bases left unmatched: 4. There are 15 residues in the CDR3.

Notes on this clone: Other nucleotide sequences in the sample specify the same CDR3. The chain couples TRBV5-1 to TRBJ2-1; 8 positions match TRBD2. The junction had 5 bases not matched to a gene; V was cut back by 3 bases and J by 3 bases. Germline lookup yields CDR1 SGHRS and CDR2 YFSETQ. The CDR3 covers 15 residues. CDR3 sequence: CASSSGTSSYNEQFF. For the CDR3, the DNA is TGCGCCAGCAGCTCGGGGACTAGTAGCTACAATGAGCAGTTCTTC.

The CDR3 protein is CSVEVAGANTEAFF. The CDR3 coding sequence is TGCAGCGTTGAAGTGGCGGGGGCGAACACTGAAGCTTTCTTT. The rearrangement links TRBV29-1 to TRBJ1-1, with D maybe TRBD1 (6 bases). CDR1 is SQVTM, CDR2 ANQGSEA, per germline. This CDR3 region has 14 residues. Trimming took off 1 base at V and 1 base at J, with 10 bases between the two ends.

CDR3 DNA sequence: TGTGCCAGCAGCGATCAGGCTGCCCTACGGCCCCAGCATTTT. Its translation is CASSDQAALRPQHF. V gene TRBV6-1 combines with J gene TRBJ1-5; no reliable D call. Trimming took off 6 bases at V and 9 bases at J, with 18 bases between the two ends. Germline V gene lookup returns CDR1 MNHNS and CDR2 SASEGT. The CDR3 runs 14 residues.

V gene TRBV9 combines with J gene TRBJ1-2; TRBD1 matches 7 bases. V gave up 4 bases and J gave up 2 bases; unmatched junction bases: 8. The germline CDR1 and CDR2 sequences are SGDLS and YYNGEE. The CDR3 totals 15 residues. CDR3 protein: CASSLRDRVNYGYTF. In nucleotides, the CDR3 is TGTGCCAGCAGCCTTAGGGACAGAGTGAACTATGGCTACACCTTC.

CDR3 nucleotide sequence: TGTGCCAGCAGCTTAACAGGGTATGCCGAGCAGTACTTC. Protein product: CASSLTGYAEQYF. This chain links TRBV7-9 with TRBJ2-7; tentative D call: TRBD1 (6 bases). Trimming pared 2 bases from V and 6 bases from J, leaving 11 bases between. Germline V gives CDR1 SEHNR, CDR2 FQNEAQ (reference sequence). There are 13 residues in the CDR3.

The chain employs TRBV27 and TRBJ2-7, with D perhaps TRBD2 (6 bases). CDR1 and CDR2 from the germline V gene are MNHEY and SMNVEV (reference sequence). V lost 3 bases, J lost 3 bases, and 12 bases lay in between. This CDR3 region has 14 residues. The CDR3: CASSFRDWHYEQYF. CDR3 DNA: TGTGCCAGCAGTTTCCGGGACTGGCACTACGAGCAGTACTTC.

The chain joins TRBV29-1 to TRBJ1-1; TRBD1 matches 9 bases. The trim removed 4 bases at V and 10 bases at J, leaving 10 bases unmatched. The CDR3 sequence is 13 residues long. Germline V lookup: CDR1 SQVTM, CDR2 ANQGSEA. CDR3: CSVARRMDRGAFF. CDR3 bases: TGCAGCGTTGCCCGGCGCATGGACAGGGGAGCTTTCTTT.

The chain recombines TRBV5-6 with TRBJ2-1; unclear D gene. CDR1 is SGHDT, CDR2 YYEEEE, per germline. V was cut by 4 bases and J by 4 bases, with 18 bases left in between. The CDR3 runs to 16 residues. CDR3 region: CASSAVAFALYNEQFF. The CDR3 nucleotides are TGTGCCAGCAGCGCGGTAGCCTTCGCGCTTTACAATGAGCAGTTCTTC.